A selection of T cell receptor beta chains follows, all from one sample in a study of cytomegalovirus exposure and HLA in healthy donors. Generated by immunoSEQ multiplex PCR, the TCRdb table keeps only in-frame clones and is missing some. The data show about 97,000 clones, with about three quarters seen just once and over 3% held by the top ten. The sample was PBMCs. The receptor source for this set is a man in his forties or fifties in good health and CMV-seronegative. Both conserved end residues are part of each CDR3. D genes are given only for firm matches. Clone size is shown for a subset of rows, as once, few, many or a class of expanded clone.

V: TRBV4-2; length: 13; size: NA; J: TRBJ2-5; D: NA; CDR3: CASSQVSEETQYF; DNA: TGTGCCAGCAGCCAAGTGTCCGAAGAGACCCAGTACTTC
V: TRBV2; length: 14; size: NA; J: TRBJ2-1; D: TRBD1; CDR3: CASRQGADYNEQFF; DNA: TGTGCCAGCAGACAGGGGGCGGACTACAATGAGCAGTTCTTC
V: TRBV28; length: 16; size: few; J: TRBJ2-5; D: TRBD2; CDR3: CASSFWGSGAEGSQYF; DNA: TGTGCCAGCAGTTTCTGGGGTAGCGGGGCCGAGGGTTCCCAGTACTTC
V: TRBV5-1; length: 13; size: NA; J: TRBJ2-1; D: NA; CDR3: CASSLEPPNEQFF; DNA: TGCGCCAGCAGCTTGGAGCCTCCCAATGAGCAGTTCTTC
V: TRBV4-1; length: 13; size: NA; J: TRBJ2-1; D: NA; CDR3: CASSQDPYNEQFF; DNA: TGCGCCAGCAGCCAAGATCCATACAATGAGCAGTTCTTC
V: TRBV6-6; length: 14; size: NA; J: TRBJ2-3; D: TRBD2; CDR3: CASSYSGSTDTQYF; DNA: TGTGCCAGCAGCTATAGCGGGAGCACAGATACGCAGTATTTT
V: TRBV11-2; length: 15; size: NA; J: TRBJ2-1; D: NA; CDR3: CASSTGQGTYNEQFF; DNA: TGTGCCAGCAGCACTGGGCAGGGGACCTACAATGAGCAGTTCTTC
V: TRBV29-1; length: 14; size: NA; J: TRBJ1-2; D: NA; CDR3: CSVEGGRPNYGYTF; DNA: TGCAGCGTTGAAGGGGGCAGACCTAACTATGGCTACACCTTC
V: TRBV9; length: 17; size: NA; J: TRBJ2-2; D: TRBD2; CDR3: CASSTRGLAGNTGELFF; DNA: TGTGCCAGCAGCACGAGGGGTCTAGCGGGGAACACCGGGGAGCTGTTTTTT
V: TRBV4-1; length: 16; size: NA; J: TRBJ1-6; D: NA; CDR3: CASRQNPFSYNSPLHF; DNA: TGCGCCAGCCGACAGAATCCTTTCTCCTATAATTCACCCCTCCACTTT
V: TRBV5-6; length: 15; size: NA; J: TRBJ1-2; D: TRBD1; CDR3: CASSSNRDRSYGYTF; DNA: TGTGCCAGCAGCTCGAACCGGGACAGGAGCTATGGCTACACCTTC
V: TRBV5-1; length: 15; size: once; J: TRBJ2-3; D: TRBD2; CDR3: CASSTSGGLTDTQYF; DNA: TGCGCCAGCTCCACTAGCGGGGGCCTCACAGATACGCAGTATTTT
V: TRBV5-4; length: 15; size: NA; J: TRBJ1-2; D: NA; CDR3: CASSLESRANYGYTF; DNA: TGTGCCAGCAGCTTGGAATCAAGAGCTAACTATGGCTACACCTTC
V: TRBV7-9; length: 15; size: NA; J: TRBJ2-7; D: NA; CDR3: CASSWRVGLNYEQYF; DNA: TGTGCCAGCAGCTGGAGAGTAGGACTGAACTACGAGCAGTACTTC
V: TRBV6-6; length: 14; size: NA; J: TRBJ1-5; D: NA; CDR3: CASSPTDPNQPQHF; DNA: TGTGCCAGCAGTCCGACAGATCCCAATCAGCCCCAGCATTTT
V: TRBV7-2; length: 16; size: NA; J: TRBJ2-5; D: TRBD2; CDR3: CASSSSAAGVLETQYF; DNA: TGTGCCAGCAGCTCGTCCGCAGCGGGGGTTTTAGAGACCCAGTACTTC
V: TRBV28; length: 17; size: NA; J: TRBJ2-5; D: TRBD1; CDR3: CASSPIPWTGLQETQYF; DNA: TGTGCCAGCAGCCCCATCCCTTGGACAGGACTTCAAGAGACCCAGTACTTC
V: TRBV7-8; length: 17; size: once; J: TRBJ1-3; D: NA; CDR3: CASSLRPQGTPGNTIYF; DNA: TGTGCCAGCAGCTTACGTCCACAGGGCACGCCTGGAAACACCATATATTTT
V: TRBV7-8; length: 17; size: NA; J: TRBJ1-1; D: NA; CDR3: CASSLGTLAHLNTEAFF; DNA: TGTGCCAGCAGCTTAGGGACTTTAGCCCACCTTAACACTGAAGCTTTCTTT
V: TRBV5-1; length: 16; size: few; J: TRBJ2-5; D: TRBD2; CDR3: CASSPPGTSGQETQYF; DNA: TGCGCCAGCAGCCCGCCGGGGACTAGCGGGCAAGAGACCCAGTACTTC
V: TRBV5-6; length: 15; size: NA; J: TRBJ1-5; D: NA; CDR3: CASRNFRDSNQPQHF; DNA: TGTGCCAGCAGGAACTTCAGGGATAGCAATCAGCCCCAGCATTTT
V: TRBV28; length: 14; size: NA; J: TRBJ2-7; D: NA; CDR3: CASSFFQRGGEQYF; DNA: TGTGCCAGCAGTTTTTTCCAAAGGGGGGGCGAGCAGTACTTC